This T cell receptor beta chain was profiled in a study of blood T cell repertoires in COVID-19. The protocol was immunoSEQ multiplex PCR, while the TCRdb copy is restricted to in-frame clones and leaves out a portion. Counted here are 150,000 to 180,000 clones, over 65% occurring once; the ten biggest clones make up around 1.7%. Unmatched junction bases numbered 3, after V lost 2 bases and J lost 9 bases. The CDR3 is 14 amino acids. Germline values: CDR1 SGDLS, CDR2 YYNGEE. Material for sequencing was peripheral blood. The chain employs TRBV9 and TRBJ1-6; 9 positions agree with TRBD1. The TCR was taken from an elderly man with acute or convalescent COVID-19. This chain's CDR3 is CASSVLTGGSPLHF. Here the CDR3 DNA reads TGTGCCAGCAGCGTCCTGACAGGGGGTTCACCCCTCCACTTT.